In its sample, the clone carrying this T cell receptor beta chain was seen many times. No antigen is known for it. This specimen belongs to a study of T cells in Graves' hyperthyroidism and ophthalmopathy. Study-level points and caveats: The blood repertoire included most of the expanded thyroid clonotypes above 0.001. A model of 13 V-J pairs discriminated ophthalmopathy from stable hyperthyroidism.

V gave up 4 bases and J gave up 9 bases; unmatched junction bases: 11. Germline loops: CDR1 MNHEY, CDR2 SMNVEV (reference sequence). The CDR3 is 15 residues long. What was amplified from RNA transcripts were TCR beta CDR3 regions. First-round RT-PCR with HTBI primers amplified the TCR CDR3 region. MiXCR, applied by TCRdb to the multiplex PCR reads, yields one record per CDR3 protein. The table shows about 420,000 distinct CDR3 sequences, with roughly 14% occurring only once. Sequenced input: blood. The V and J genes are TRBV27 and TRBJ1-1; TRBD1 matches at 10 bases. The sequence was collected from a woman aged 18-29 years with Graves' hyperthyroidism. CDR3: CASSSPTGGVDKAFF. For the CDR3, the DNA is TGTGCCAGCAGTTCCCCGACAGGGGGCGTTGATAAAGCTTTCTTT.